The clone carrying this T cell receptor beta chain was seen a handful of times. Its antigen is unidentified. Looked up from germline, CDR1 is LNHNV and CDR2 is YYDKDF (reference sequence). The V end lost 0 bases, the J end lost 4 bases, and 10 bases lay between the germline ends. The CDR3 totals 15 residues. These data originate in a study of post-analysis software for immune sequencing data. Study outcomes and limitations: With TRBV5-6, TRBV5-1 and TRBV20-1 included, about 5 TRBV segments were more frequent in patients than in controls.

Each TCR beta cDNA library carried unique molecular identifiers. There were about 0.85 to 10 million T cells, and around 500,000 cDNA molecules came from them. TCRdb called the PCR reads again in MiXCR, with one record for every CDR3 protein. The sample consists of hundreds of thousands of distinct CDR3 sequences, around 40% of them appearing once. This receptor was identified in a girl aged 5-17 years with multiple sclerosis. Sequencing was carried out using blood. The chain combines TRBV15 with TRBJ2-1, with D hard to call. The CDR3 protein is CATSRDLHTYNEQFF. The CDR3 nucleotides are TGTGCCACCAGCAGAGATCTTCATACTTACAATGAGCAGTTCTTC.